This TCR beta chain was identified in a study of beta chain features in type 1 diabetes. Of the isolated RNA, all was reverse transcribed, and so the sequenced material was expressed TCRB transcripts. Produced via immunoSEQ multiplex PCR; TCRdb's table is partial and in-frame only. The sample lists 150,000 or so clones, just over 9% occurring once. Germline-derived CDR1 and CDR2 are SGHTA and FQGNSA. This CDR3 spans 15 amino acids. Trimming left V 8 bases short and J 2 bases short, with 17 bases between. The clonotype comes from a man between 18 and 29 years old in good health. The sample comprised central memory CD4+ T cells from blood. The gene calls are TRBV7-2 and TRBJ2-3, with a weak D call TRBD2 (5 bases). The CDR3: CASSSPRRTTDTQYF. CDR3 nucleotide sequence: TGTGCCAGCTCTTCTCCTCGGAGGACCACAGATACGCAGTATTTT.